This T cell receptor beta chain was recorded in a study of blood T cell repertoires in COVID-19. In germline, CDR1 is SGHDT, CDR2 YYEEEE. Between the trimmed V and J ends, which lost 2 bases and 3 bases, there was a span of 11 bases. This CDR3 contains 14 residues. Only in-frame clones appear in the TCRdb table, and some are missing; sequencing was by immunoSEQ multiplex PCR. The data hold 200,000 or so clones, with around 89% observed a single time. The sequence was collected from a woman aged 30 to 39 who had recovered from COVID-19. The chain combines TRBV5-6 with TRBJ1-2; D remains ambiguous. The sample taken for sequencing was PBMCs or T cells enriched from blood (not recorded which). CDR3 nucleotides: TGTGCCAGCAGCTTTTGGTCGGTCTACTATGGCTACACCTTC. Protein: CASSFWSVYYGYTF.